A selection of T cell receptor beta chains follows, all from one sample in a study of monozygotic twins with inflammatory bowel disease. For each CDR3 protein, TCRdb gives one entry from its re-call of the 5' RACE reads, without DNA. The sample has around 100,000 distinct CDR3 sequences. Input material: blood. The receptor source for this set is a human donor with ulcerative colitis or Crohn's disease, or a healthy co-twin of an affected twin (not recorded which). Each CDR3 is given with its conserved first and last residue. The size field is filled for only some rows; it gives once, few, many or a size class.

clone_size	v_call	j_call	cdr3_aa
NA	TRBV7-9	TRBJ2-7	CASSDSFEQYF
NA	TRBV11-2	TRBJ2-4	CASSFGVDKYF
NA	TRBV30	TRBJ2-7	CAWRWTGGSYEQYF
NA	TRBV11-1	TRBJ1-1	CASSLRMQGINTEAFF
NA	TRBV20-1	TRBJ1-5	CSARDRGTNQPQHF
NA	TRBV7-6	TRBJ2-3	CASRTLAGGTDTQYF
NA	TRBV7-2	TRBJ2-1	CASSLRTGGYENEQFF
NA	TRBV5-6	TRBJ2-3	CASSWGLAGGLDF
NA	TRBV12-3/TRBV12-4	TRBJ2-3	CASREASTDTQYF
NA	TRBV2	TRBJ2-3	CASSARGVSDTQYF
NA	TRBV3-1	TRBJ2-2	CASSQVGELFF
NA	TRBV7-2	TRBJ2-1	CASGVVNEQFF
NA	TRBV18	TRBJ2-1	CASKGAGETEQFF
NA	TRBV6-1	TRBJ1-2	CASSGDRGFYGYTF
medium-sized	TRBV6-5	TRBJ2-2	CATKPRRNTGELFF
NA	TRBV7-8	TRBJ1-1	CASSQNTGAFF
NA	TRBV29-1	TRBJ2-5	CSVEFPDGETQYF
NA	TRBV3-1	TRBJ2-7	CASSRQGLLVYEQYF